Presented here are 27 T cell receptor beta chains from one specimen sequenced in a study of Graves' ophthalmopathy and Graves' hyperthyroidism. From RNA, the CDR3 regions of TCR beta chains were amplified and sequenced. An opening RT-PCR round employed HTBI primers and preceded a second-round multiplex PCR. TCRdb itself ran the multiplex PCR reads through MiXCR, one entry per CDR3 protein. Altogether 1 million to 1.3 million distinct CDR3 sequences are present, 35% to 45% being singletons, with the ten largest covering roughly 11%. Material: peripheral blood or thyroid tissue (not recorded which). The receptors shown here come from an adult man with Graves' hyperthyroidism.

This clonotype was seen many times. The V call is TRBV2, the J call TRBJ2-5; D is ambiguous. The germline V gene has CDR1 SNHLY and CDR2 FYNNEI. V was pared by 7 bases and J by 5 bases, with 20 bases between. The length of the CDR3 is 15 residues. CDR3 in amino acids: CASTGTLLGGETQYF. The CDR3, as DNA: TGTGCCAGCACCGGAACACTGTTGGGTGGGGAGACCCAGTACTTC.

In this sample, this clonotype turned up a few times. The chain is built from TRBV4-1 and TRBJ1-2; D may be TRBD1 (6 bases). The CDR3 spans 15 residues. Germline V lookup: CDR1 MGHRA, CDR2 YSYEKL. V was clipped by 0 bases and J by 7 bases, with 15 bases between them. The CDR3 DNA sequence: TGCGCCAGCAGCCAAGACCGGGGGGCGCGAGGTGGCTACACCTTC. Its protein product is CASSQDRGARGGYTF.

For this clonotype: This may be a read error: a much more frequent sequence differs by one nucleotide. The J gene is TRBJ2-7, the V gene TRBV9; 8 bases map to TRBD1. Germline CDR1 SGDLS, CDR2 YYNGEE. The V gene end was trimmed by 3 bases and the J gene end by 5 bases; junction bases not matched to a gene: 7. This CDR3 has 14 residues. Written as DNA, the CDR3 is TGTGCCAGCAGCGCCGGGACAGGACCCAACGAGCAGTACTTC. As protein: CASSAGTGPNEQYF.

The chain uses TRBV10-3 and TRBJ1-1; weak D call: TRBD1 (5 bases). The CDR3 has 13 residues. Germline V gene data show CDR1 as ENHRY and CDR2 as SYGVKD. V was trimmed by 10 bases and J by 3 bases, leaving 15 bases between them. The CDR3 is CASRAGGHTEAFF. In nucleotides, the CDR3 is TGTGCCAGCAGGGCCGGGGGACACACTGAAGCTTTCTTT.

This clonotype was detected many times. The junction differs from germline at one of its ends, possibly a read error. The rearrangement uses TRBV20-1 and TRBJ1-5; D is possibly TRBD1 (5 bases). CDR3 length equals 14 residues. Germline CDR1 reads DFQATT; CDR2 reads SNEGSKA (reference sequence). The CDR3 loop is CSARDSFSNQPQHF. CDR3 DNA: TGCAGTGCCAGAGACAGTTTCAGCAATCAGCCCCAGCATTTT.

This clonotype was recorded many times. The V and J genes are TRBV7-3 and TRBJ2-6; the D gene is possibly TRBD2 (6 bases). In germline, CDR1 is SGHTA, CDR2 FQGTGA. Trimming shortened V by 5 bases and J by 4 bases, and 15 bases separated the two germline ends. The CDR3 contains 16 residues. Here the CDR3 DNA reads TGTGCCAGCAGCCCAGTCGCGGGATCAGGGGCCAACGTCCTGACTTTC. It translates to CASSPVAGSGANVLTF.

Comment on this clonotype: Without the conserved terminal phenylalanine or tryptophan, this CDR3 likely stems from a read error. The DNA is omitted, as the CDR3 cannot be located on it reliably, and the CDR3 follows TCRdb's listing. The V gene is TRBV5-1, the J gene TRBJ1-6; the DNA was not used to check the table's D call, TRBD1. Germline loops: CDR1 SGHRS, CDR2 YFSETQ. The CDR3 spans 11 amino acids, including both terminal residues. The CDR3 protein is CASSQDSPPTY.

The V and J genes are TRBV30 and TRBJ2-6; TRBD1 might be the D (6 bases). The germline V and J ends were trimmed by 8 bases and 0 bases, with 11 bases remaining between them. The CDR3 is 14 amino acids. The germline V gene has CDR1 GTSNPN and CDR2 SVGIG (reference sequence). CDR3 region: CAGGEDSGANVLTF. CDR3 sequence (DNA): TGTGCCGGGGGCGAGGACTCTGGGGCCAACGTCCTGACTTTC.

This clonotype has at least ten counts. The V gene is TRBV25-1, the J gene TRBJ1-3; D unclear. Looked up from germline, CDR1 is MGHDK and CDR2 is SYGVNS. The CDR3 extends over 12 amino acids. Between the trimmed V and J ends, which lost 5 bases and 0 bases, there was a span of 2 bases. CDR3 coding DNA: TGTGCCAGCAGTCACTCTGGAAACACCATATATTTT. It is translated as CASSHSGNTIYF.

Note on this clonotype: This sequence may be a read error, since a much larger clone differs from it by one base. The chain couples TRBV7-9 to TRBJ2-7; 12 nucleotides align to TRBD1. This CDR3 region has 16 residues. Germline CDR1 is SEHNR and CDR2 is FQNEAQ (reference sequence). The CDR3 is CASSPQSGTGGYEHYF. The CDR3 bases are TGTGCCAGCAGCCCTCAATCCGGGACAGGGGGCTACGAGCATTACTTC.

The V and J genes are TRBV7-2 and TRBJ2-7; TRBD1 matches at 7 bases. The germline CDR1 and CDR2 sequences are SGHTA and FQGNSA. This CDR3 region has 16 residues. V lost 7 bases to trimming and J lost 0 bases; unmatched junction nucleotides: 12. For the CDR3, the DNA is TGTGCCAGCAATAATCCCGGGACAGTTAACTCCTACGAGCAGTACTTC. It translates to CASNNPGTVNSYEQYF.

This clonotype appeared once. This sequence joins TRBV11-2 and TRBJ1-2; no clear D gene. This CDR3 is 17 amino acids long. V was pared by 0 bases and J by 4 bases, with 18 bases between. CDR1 and CDR2 from the germline V gene are SGHAT and FQNNGV. The CDR3 DNA reads as TGTGCCAGCAGCTTAGATCCAGCGGTTGGACCGTTCTATGGCTACACCTTC. It is translated as CASSLDPAVGPFYGYTF.

The chain employs TRBV7-6 and TRBJ1-5, with D perhaps matching TRBD1 (6 bases). Germline V gene data show CDR1 as SGHVS and CDR2 as FNYEAQ. The CDR3 consists of 12 residues. The V end was cut by 8 bases, the J end by 4 bases, with 9 bases between. Written as DNA, the CDR3 is TGTGCCAGCTACAGGGATAATCAGCCCCAGCATTTT. This encodes CASYRDNQPQHF.

The chain uses TRBV25-1 and TRBJ2-7; 12 nucleotides agree with TRBD1. Germline V gene lookup returns CDR1 MGHDK and CDR2 SYGVNS. Trimming removed 5 bases from V and 7 bases from J; junction bases left unmatched: 6. There are 14 residues in the CDR3. The CDR3, as DNA: TGTGCCAGCAGTACGGGACAGGGGGCGAGAGAGCAGTACTTC. It encodes CASSTGQGAREQYF.

This clonotype was seen ten or more times. The chain links TRBV7-9 to TRBJ1-5; TRBD1 matches at 7 bases. V trimming: 7 bases; J trimming: 4 bases; junction bases outside the gene matches: 4. Germline CDR1 and CDR2: SEHNR and FQNEAQ (reference sequence). This CDR3 region has 13 residues. CDR3 region: CASTRDRNQPQHF. CDR3 in DNA: TGTGCCAGCACTAGGGACAGAAATCAGCCCCAGCATTTT. The whole variable domain, remainder taken from reference TRBV7-9 and TRBJ1-5, is DTGVSQNPRHKITKRGQNVTFRCDPISEHNRLYWYRQTLGQGPEFLTYFQNEAQLEKSRLLSDRFSAERPKGSFSTLEIQRTEQGDSAMYLCASTRDRNQPQHFGDGTRLSIL.

This clonotype was recorded only once. This chain joins TRBV2 and TRBJ2-7; D ambiguous. V lost 7 bases, J lost 7 bases, and 17 bases lay in between. The CDR3 totals 13 residues. Germline V CDR1 and CDR2: SNHLY, FYNNEI. CDR3 sequence: CASKLTDPGEQYF. As DNA, the CDR3 is TGTGCCAGCAAACTCACAGATCCTGGGGAGCAGTACTTC.

The chain employs TRBV19 and TRBJ1-5; D is unresolved. The CDR3 is 14 amino acids. The germline gives CDR1 LNHDA, CDR2 SQIVND (reference sequence). V was shortened by 5 bases and J by 3 bases, with 11 bases between the two germline ends. CDR3 bases: TGTGCCAGTAGTCTGGGAGATAACAATCAGCCCCAGCATTTT. Translated, it gives CASSLGDNNQPQHF.

A remark on this clonotype: A junction boundary mismatches the germline segment, possibly from a read error. This chain joins TRBV7-9 and TRBJ2-7; possible D gene TRBD2, 6 bases. Germline V CDR1 and CDR2: SEHNR, FQNEAQ (reference sequence). The length of the CDR3 is 15 residues. CDR3 in amino acids: CASSQMGGANYEQYF. The CDR3, as DNA: TGCGCCAGCAGCCAAATGGGGGGAGCTAATTACGAGCAGTACTTC.

This clonotype was recorded many times. The rearrangement uses TRBV7-9 and TRBJ2-7, with no clear D. The V gene's germline CDR1 is SEHNR and CDR2 FQNEAQ (reference sequence). V lost 3 bases and J 2 bases, leaving 20 bases between the germline ends. The CDR3 loop spans 17 amino acids. The CDR3 here is CASSFYGPSRSAYEQYF. The CDR3 nucleotides read TGTGCCAGCAGCTTTTACGGGCCCAGTAGGTCAGCCTACGAGCAGTACTTC.

This clonotype was observed a handful of times. Since no conserved phenylalanine or tryptophan closes the CDR3, a read error is the likely cause. J is TRBJ1-6 and V is TRBV12-3 or TRBV12-4; possibly TRBD1 for D (5 bases). V was cut by 1 base and J by 8 bases, with 21 bases left in between. The CDR3 totals 18 residues. This chain's CDR3 is CASSLGRTGGVGDSPLHL. CDR3 DNA sequence: TGTGCCAGCAGTTTAGGACGAACTGGGGGGGTTGGAGATTCACCCCTCCACCTT.

With regard to this clonotype: Possible read error: a much larger clone is one base away. The V call is TRBV12-3 or TRBV12-4, the J call TRBJ1-2; D is perhaps TRBD1 (5 bases). The CDR3 length is 14 residues. CDR3 DNA sequence: TGTGCCGGCAGTTCCCTTGGCAGGGCCTATGGCTACACCTTC. This gives the protein CAGSSLGRAYGYTF.

The rearrangement joins TRBV2 to TRBJ2-2, with 8 bases lining up with TRBD1. Unmatched junction bases numbered 5, after V lost 7 bases and J lost 1 base. Looked up from germline, CDR1 is SNHLY and CDR2 is FYNNEI. CDR3 size: 15 residues. The CDR3 nucleotides read TGTGCCAGCAAACGGACAGGGAAGAACACCGGGGAGCTGTTTTTT. Residues: CASKRTGKNTGELFF. The complete variable domain, with remaining parts taken from reference TRBV2 and TRBJ2-2, reads EPEVTQTPSHQVTQMGQEVILRCVPISNHLYFYWYRQILGQKVEFLVSFYNNEISEKSEIFDDQFSVERPDGSNFTLKIRSTKLEDSAMYFCASKRTGKNTGELFFGEGSRLTVL.

The V and J genes are TRBV25-1 and TRBJ1-1; tentative D call: TRBD1 (6 bases). V shed 3 bases and J shed 1 base, with 12 bases lying between them. The CDR3 covers 15 residues. CDR1 is MGHDK and CDR2 is SYGVNS in the germline V gene. The CDR3, as DNA: TGTGCCAGCAGTGATCACAGGGCAGAGAACACTGAAGCTTTCTTT. Its protein is CASSDHRAENTEAFF.

In regard to this clonotype: Because the CDR3 is missing its conserved closing phenylalanine or tryptophan, this is likely a read error. Because the CDR3's place on the DNA is in doubt, the DNA is left out and the CDR3 is given as listed by TCRdb. The chain carries TRBV7-2 and TRBJ1-1; the D call in the table, TRBD1, was not verified against the DNA. The CDR3 is 10 amino acids long, termini counted. CDR1 and CDR2 from the germline V gene are SGHTA and FQGNSA. CDR3 amino acids: CASTNPLRGS.

The chain combines TRBV29-1 with TRBJ1-2; maybe TRBD1 (6 bases). CDR1 and CDR2 (germline): SQVTM, ANQGSEA. The CDR3 sequence is 14 residues long. V lost 5 bases and J lost 0, with 13 bases in between. The CDR3 loop reads CSVQLGHSNYGYTF. CDR3 DNA: TGCAGCGTTCAATTGGGACACTCTAACTATGGCTACACCTTC.

This clonotype was observed a single time. V is TRBV7-8 and J is TRBJ1-5; the D is unclear. The CDR3 runs to 12 residues. The germline CDR1 and CDR2 sequences are SGHVS and FQNEAQ. Trimming removed 1 base at V and 11 bases at J, with 9 bases between. CDR3 protein: CASSLESGTQHF. In DNA form, the CDR3 reads TGTGCCAGCAGCTTAGAGTCCGGGACCCAGCATTTT.

The rearrangement joins TRBV25-1 to TRBJ1-6; a weak D match, TRBD1 (6 bases). The CDR3 has 16 amino acids. V gave up 5 bases and J gave up 8 bases, with 19 bases separating them. Germline values: CDR1 MGHDK, CDR2 SYGVNS. As DNA, the CDR3 is TGTGCCAGCAGTCACCTCTCCGCAGGGGCCCATTCACCCCTCCACTTT. As protein: CASSHLSAGAHSPLHF.